The subject of this entry is one TCR beta chain. Its cognate antigen is unknown. No conserved phenylalanine or tryptophan is present at the end of the CDR3, so a read error is the likely explanation. This sample was included in a study of Graves' ophthalmopathy and Graves' hyperthyroidism. Overall study results and limits: Most expanded clonotypes from thyroid (those above 0.001 frequency) were also found in blood.

The CDR3 extends over 12 amino acids. Per the germline V gene, CDR1 is SNHLY and CDR2 is FYNNEI. The V and J ends lost 8 bases and 7 bases respectively, with 14 bases between them. The study amplified TCR beta CDR3 regions using RNA transcripts. Second-round multiplex PCR followed a first-round RT-PCR using HTBI primers. Each CDR3 protein is one row after TCRdb ran MiXCR on the multiplex PCR reads. The sample has about 500,000 distinct CDR3 sequences; about 40% are singletons. Sequenced material: peripheral blood or thyroid tissue (not recorded which). The chain is built from TRBV2 and TRBJ2-5; D unclear. This TCR was recovered from an adult man with Graves' hyperthyroidism. This chain's CDR3 is CASSPDTGTQYL. CDR3 in DNA: TGTGCCAGCTCACCAGACACGGGGACCCAGTACCTC.